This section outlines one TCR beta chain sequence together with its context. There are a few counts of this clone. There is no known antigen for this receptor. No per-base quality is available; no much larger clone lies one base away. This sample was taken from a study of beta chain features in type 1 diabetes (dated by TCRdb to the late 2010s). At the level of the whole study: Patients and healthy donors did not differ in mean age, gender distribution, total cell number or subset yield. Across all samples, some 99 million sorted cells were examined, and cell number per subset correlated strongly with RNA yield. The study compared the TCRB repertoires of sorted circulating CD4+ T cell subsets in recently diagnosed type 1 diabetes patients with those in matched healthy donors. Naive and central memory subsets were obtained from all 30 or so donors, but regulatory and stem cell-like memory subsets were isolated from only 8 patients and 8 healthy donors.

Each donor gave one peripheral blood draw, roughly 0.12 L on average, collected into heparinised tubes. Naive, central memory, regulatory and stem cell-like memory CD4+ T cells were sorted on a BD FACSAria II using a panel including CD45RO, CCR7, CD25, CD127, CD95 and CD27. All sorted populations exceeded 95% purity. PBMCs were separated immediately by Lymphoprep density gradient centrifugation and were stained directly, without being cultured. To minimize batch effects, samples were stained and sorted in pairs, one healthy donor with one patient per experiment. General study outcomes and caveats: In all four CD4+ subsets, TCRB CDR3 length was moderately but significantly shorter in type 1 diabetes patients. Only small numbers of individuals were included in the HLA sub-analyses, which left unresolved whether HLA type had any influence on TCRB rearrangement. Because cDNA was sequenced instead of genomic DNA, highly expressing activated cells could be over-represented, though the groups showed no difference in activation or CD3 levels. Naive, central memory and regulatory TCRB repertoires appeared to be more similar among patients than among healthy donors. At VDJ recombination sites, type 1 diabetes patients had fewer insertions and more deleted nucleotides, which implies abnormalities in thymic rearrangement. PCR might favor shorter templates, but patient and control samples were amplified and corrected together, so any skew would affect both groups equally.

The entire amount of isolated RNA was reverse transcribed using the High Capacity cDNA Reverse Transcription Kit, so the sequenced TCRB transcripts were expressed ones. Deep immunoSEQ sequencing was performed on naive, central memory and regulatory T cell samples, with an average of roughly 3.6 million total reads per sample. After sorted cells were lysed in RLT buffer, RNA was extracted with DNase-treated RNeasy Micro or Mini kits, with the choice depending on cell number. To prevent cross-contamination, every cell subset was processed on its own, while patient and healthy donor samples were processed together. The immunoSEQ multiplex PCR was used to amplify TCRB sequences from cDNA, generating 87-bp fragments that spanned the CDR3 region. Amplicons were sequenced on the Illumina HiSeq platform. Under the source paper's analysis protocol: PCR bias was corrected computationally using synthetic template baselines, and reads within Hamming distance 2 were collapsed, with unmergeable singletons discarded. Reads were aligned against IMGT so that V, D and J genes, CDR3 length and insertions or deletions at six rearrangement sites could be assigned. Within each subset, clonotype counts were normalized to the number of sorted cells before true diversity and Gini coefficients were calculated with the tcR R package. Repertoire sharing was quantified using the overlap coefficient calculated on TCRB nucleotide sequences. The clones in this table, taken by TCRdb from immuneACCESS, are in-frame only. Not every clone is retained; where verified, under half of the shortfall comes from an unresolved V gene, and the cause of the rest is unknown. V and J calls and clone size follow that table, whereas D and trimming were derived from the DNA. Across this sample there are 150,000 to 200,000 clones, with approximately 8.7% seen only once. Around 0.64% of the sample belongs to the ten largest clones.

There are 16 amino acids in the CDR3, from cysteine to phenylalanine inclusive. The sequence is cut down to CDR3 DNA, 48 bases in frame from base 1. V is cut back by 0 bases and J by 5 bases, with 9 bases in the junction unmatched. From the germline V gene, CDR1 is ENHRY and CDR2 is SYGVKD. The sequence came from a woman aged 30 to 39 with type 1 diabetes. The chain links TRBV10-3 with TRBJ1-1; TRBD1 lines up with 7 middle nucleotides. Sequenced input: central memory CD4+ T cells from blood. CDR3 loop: CAISESRGPLGTEAFF. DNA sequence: TGTGCCATCAGTGAGTCGAGGGGGCCCTTGGGGACTGAAGCTTTCTTT.